Detailed here is one T cell receptor (beta chain). What it recognizes is unknown. In this cohort, patients with other autoimmune diseases, uncontrolled infections, pregnancy or lactation were excluded. Diagnoses were established from clinical symptoms, serum thyroxine, TRAb, thyroid ultrasound and orbital computed tomography. The data originate from a study of Graves' ophthalmopathy and Graves' hyperthyroidism. Findings of the study overall: Appearing in blood as well were most expanded thyroid clonotypes above 0.001 frequency.

The authors amplified TCR beta CDR3 regions, and they did so from RNA transcripts for repertoire sequencing. First-round RT-PCR with HTBI primers preceded a second-round multiplex PCR. TCRdb processed the multiplex PCR reads anew with MiXCR; each CDR3 protein has one entry. The table shows about 550,000 distinct CDR3 sequences, with just under 40% occurring only once. The V segment lost 5 bases and the J segment 7 bases; nucleotides outside the gene matches: 7. CDR3 length: 12 amino acids. Germline V gene sequence: CDR1 SQVTM, CDR2 ANQGSEA. The chain links TRBV29-1 to TRBJ2-7, with TRBD2 identical over 8 bases. This TCR was recovered from an adult man with Graves' hyperthyroidism. The sequenced sample consisted of peripheral blood or thyroid tissue (not recorded which). The CDR3 DNA follows: TGCAGCGTTAGCGGGAGACCCGGGGAGCAGTACTTC. Its translation: CSVSGRPGEQYF.